Listed below are T cell receptor beta chains from one sample, sequenced in a study of vaccination and CD4 T cells after COVID-19. Their antigen targets remain unknown. TCRdb re-derived calls from the PCR reads in MiXCR, one entry per CDR3 protein. The sample includes around 20,000 distinct CDR3 sequences, approximately 26% of them seen just once. The sample was cultured CD4+ T cells from blood. The receptors stem from a human donor with COVID-19. The CDR3 runs from the conserved cysteine through the conserved F or W. D genes are given only for firm matches. Rows may omit the clone size; those that give it use once, few, many or a size class.

CSARLPGTVDNSPLHF | TGCAGTGCTAGACTACCAGGGACAGTAGATAATTCACCCCTCCACTTT | TRBV20-1 | - | TRBJ1-6 | TRBD1
CASSELGVTDTQYF | TGTGCCAGCTCGGAATTGGGAGTGACAGATACGCAGTATTTT | TRBV27 | few | TRBJ2-3 | -
CSASGLASKETQYF | TGCAGTGCTAGCGGACTAGCTTCCAAAGAGACCCAGTACTTC | TRBV20-1 | - | TRBJ2-5 | TRBD2
CASSLWLEGEARGYTF | TGTGCCAGCAGTTTGTGGTTGGAGGGCGAAGCGCGGGGCTACACCTTC | TRBV28 | few | TRBJ1-2 | -
CASSLGGNNYGYTF | TGTGCCAGCAGCTTAGGGGGGAATAACTATGGCTACACCTTC | TRBV7-2 | few | TRBJ1-2 | -
CASQTLAKNIQYF | TGTGCCAGCCAGACACTAGCCAAAAACATTCAGTACTTC | TRBV27 | few | TRBJ2-4 | -
CASSFGQVYEQYF | TGTGCCAGCAGTTTTGGACAGGTCTACGAGCAGTACTTC | TRBV6-2/TRBV6-3 | - | TRBJ2-7 | TRBD1
CASSVGTGGLNTEAFF | TGTGCCAGCAGCGTGGGGACAGGGGGCCTGAACACTGAAGCTTTCTTT | TRBV9 | few | TRBJ1-1 | TRBD1
CASSFRYPGTQYF | TGTGCCAGCAGCTTTAGATACCCGGGGACCCAGTACTTC | TRBV5-4 | - | TRBJ2-5 | -
CASSLPTGRSYTGELFF | TGTGCCAGCAGCTTACCCACAGGACGCTCCTACACCGGGGAGCTGTTTTTT | TRBV7-9 | - | TRBJ2-2 | -
CSAFPGTGDGYTF | TGCAGTGCTTTCCCCGGGACGGGAGATGGCTACACCTTC | TRBV20-1 | medium-sized | TRBJ1-2 | -
CASSLDQGRASPLHF | TGTGCCAGCAGCTTAGATCAGGGCCGGGCTTCACCCCTCCACTTT | TRBV7-2 | - | TRBJ1-6 | -